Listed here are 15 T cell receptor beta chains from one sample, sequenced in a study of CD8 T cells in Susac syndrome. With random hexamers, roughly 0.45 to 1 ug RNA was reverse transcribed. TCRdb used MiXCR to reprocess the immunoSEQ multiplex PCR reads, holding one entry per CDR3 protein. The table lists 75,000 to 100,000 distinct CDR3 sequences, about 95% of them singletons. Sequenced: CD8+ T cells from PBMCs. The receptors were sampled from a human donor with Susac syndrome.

This CDR3 reads CASSRGAAETQYF. Written as DNA, the CDR3 is TGTGCCAGCAGCCGTGGGGCCGCAGAGACCCAGTACTTC. The V gene is TRBV12-3 or TRBV12-4, the J gene TRBJ2-5, with D perhaps matching TRBD1 (5 bases). Trimming took off 6 bases at V and 4 bases at J, with 12 bases between the two ends. The CDR3 loop spans 13 amino acids.

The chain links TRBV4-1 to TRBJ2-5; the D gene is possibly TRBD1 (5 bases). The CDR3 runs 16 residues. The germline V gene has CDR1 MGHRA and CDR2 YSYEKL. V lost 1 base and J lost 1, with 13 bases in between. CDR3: CASSQAIDSFQETQYF. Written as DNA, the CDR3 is TGCGCCAGCAGCCAAGCAATCGACAGCTTCCAAGAGACCCAGTACTTC.

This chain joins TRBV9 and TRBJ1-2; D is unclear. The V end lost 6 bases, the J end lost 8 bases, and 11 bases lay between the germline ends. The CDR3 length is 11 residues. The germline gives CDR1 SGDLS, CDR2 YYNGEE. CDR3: CASNGFGGYTF. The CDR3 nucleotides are TGTGCCAGCAACGGATTTGGGGGCTACACCTTC.

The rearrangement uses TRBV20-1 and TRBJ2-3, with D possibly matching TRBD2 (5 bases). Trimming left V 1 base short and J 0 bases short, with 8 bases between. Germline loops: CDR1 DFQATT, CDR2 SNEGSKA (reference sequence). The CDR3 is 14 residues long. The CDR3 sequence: CSARVQRSTDTQYF. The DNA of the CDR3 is TGCAGTGCTAGAGTCCAGCGGAGCACAGATACGCAGTATTTT.

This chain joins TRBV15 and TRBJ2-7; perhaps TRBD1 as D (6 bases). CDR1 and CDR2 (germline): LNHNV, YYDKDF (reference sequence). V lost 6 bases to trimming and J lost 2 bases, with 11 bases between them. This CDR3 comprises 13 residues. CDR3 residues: CATSSRGTYEQYF. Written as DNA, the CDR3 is TGTGCCACCAGTTCCAGGGGAACCTACGAGCAGTACTTC.

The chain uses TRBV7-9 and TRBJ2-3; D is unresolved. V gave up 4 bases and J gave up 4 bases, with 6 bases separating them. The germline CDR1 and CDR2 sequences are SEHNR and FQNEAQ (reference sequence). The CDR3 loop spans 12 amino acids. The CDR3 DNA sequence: TGTGCCAGCAGCTCTTCCCCAGATACGCAGTATTTT. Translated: CASSSSPDTQYF.

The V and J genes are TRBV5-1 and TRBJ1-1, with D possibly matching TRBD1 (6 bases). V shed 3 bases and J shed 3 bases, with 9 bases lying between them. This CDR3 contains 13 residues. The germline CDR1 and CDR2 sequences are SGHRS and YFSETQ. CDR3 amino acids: CASSWDTYTEAFF. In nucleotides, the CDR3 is TGCGCCAGCAGCTGGGACACCTACACTGAAGCTTTCTTT.

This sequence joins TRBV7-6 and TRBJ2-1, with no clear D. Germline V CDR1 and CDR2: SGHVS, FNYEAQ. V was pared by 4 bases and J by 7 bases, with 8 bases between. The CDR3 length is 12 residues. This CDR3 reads CASSSHANEQFF. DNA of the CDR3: TGTGCCAGCAGCTCCCACGCGAATGAGCAGTTCTTC.

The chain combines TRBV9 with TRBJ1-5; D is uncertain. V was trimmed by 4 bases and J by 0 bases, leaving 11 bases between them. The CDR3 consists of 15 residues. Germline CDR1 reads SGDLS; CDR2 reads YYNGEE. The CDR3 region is CASSSLGNSNQPQHF. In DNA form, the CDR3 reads TGTGCCAGCAGCTCCCTCGGAAATAGCAATCAGCCCCAGCATTTT.

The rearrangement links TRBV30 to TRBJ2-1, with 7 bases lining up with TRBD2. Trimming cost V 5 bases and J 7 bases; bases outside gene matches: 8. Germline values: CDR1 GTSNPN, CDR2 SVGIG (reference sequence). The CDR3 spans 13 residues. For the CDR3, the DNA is TGTGCCTGGTCCGACCGGGGAGGGAATGAGCAGTTCTTC. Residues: CAWSDRGGNEQFF.

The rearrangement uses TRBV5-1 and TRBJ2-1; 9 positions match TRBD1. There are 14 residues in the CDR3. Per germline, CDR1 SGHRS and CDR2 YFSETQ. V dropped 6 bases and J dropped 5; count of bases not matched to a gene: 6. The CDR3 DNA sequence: TGCGCCAGCACTTCACAGGGGGCTGACAATGAGCAGTTCTTC. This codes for CASTSQGADNEQFF. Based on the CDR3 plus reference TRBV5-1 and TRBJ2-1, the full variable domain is KAGVTQTPRYLIKTRGQQVTLSCSPISGHRSVSWYQQTPGQGLQFLFEYFSETQRNKGNFPGRFSGRQFSNSRSEMNVSTLELGDSALYLCASTSQGADNEQFFGPGTRLTVL.

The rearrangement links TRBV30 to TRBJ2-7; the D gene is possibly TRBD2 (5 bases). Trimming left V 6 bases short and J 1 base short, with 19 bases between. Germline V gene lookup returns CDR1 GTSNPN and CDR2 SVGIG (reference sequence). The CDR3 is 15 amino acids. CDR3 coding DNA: TGTGCCTGTGTGTCCGCTGCCCCGGGGTCCTACGAGCAGTACTTC. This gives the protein CACVSAAPGSYEQYF.

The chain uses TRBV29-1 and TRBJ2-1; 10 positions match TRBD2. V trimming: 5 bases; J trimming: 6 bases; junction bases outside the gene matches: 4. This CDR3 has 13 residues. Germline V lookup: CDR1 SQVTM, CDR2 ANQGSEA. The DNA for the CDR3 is TGCAGCGTTAGTAGCGGGAGGTTCAATGAGCAGTTCTTC. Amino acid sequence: CSVSSGRFNEQFF.

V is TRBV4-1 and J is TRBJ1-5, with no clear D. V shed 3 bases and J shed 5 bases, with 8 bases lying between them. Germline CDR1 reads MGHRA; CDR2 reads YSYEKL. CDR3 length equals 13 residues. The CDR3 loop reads CASSQLGDQPQHF. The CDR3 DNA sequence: TGCGCCAGCAGCCAGCTAGGTGATCAGCCCCAGCATTTT.

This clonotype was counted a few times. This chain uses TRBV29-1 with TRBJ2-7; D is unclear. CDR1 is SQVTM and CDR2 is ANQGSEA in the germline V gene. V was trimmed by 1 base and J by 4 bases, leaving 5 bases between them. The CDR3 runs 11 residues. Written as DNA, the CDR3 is TGCAGCGTTGAAGGGATTTACGAGCAGTACTTC. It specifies CSVEGIYEQYF.